This T cell receptor (beta chain) was identified in a study of blood T cell repertoires in COVID-19 (TCRdb year 2020). For the wider study: The collaborator samples originated in the United States, Italy and Spain and spanned the acute and convalescent phases of COVID-19. The prospective study material was composed of cDNA or gDNA derived from T cells, B-cell-depleted T cells, or PBMCs. The sample metadata nearly always contained a de-identified subject ID, COVID-19 status, age in years and sex. A freely available public database, intended as a resource for researchers studying the immune response to SARS-CoV-2, is where the repertoires were released. Subjects who had been exposed to COVID-19, were actively infected with it, or had recovered from it provided the deeply sampled blood TCRbeta repertoires that made up the dataset. The samples were drawn from the first 160 participants of the ongoing ImmuneRACE study and from 1,254 subjects provided by 6 global collaborators. HLA class I and class II types, where available, came from metadata supplied by the sample provider rather than from assay-based typing. Summary of the overall study and its limitations: The quantity of clinical and demographic metadata differed by source and by participant and was supplied without curation.

TCRbeta CDR3 regions were amplified from genomic DNA by means of the immunoSEQ Assay, a bias-controlled multiplex PCR. The published analysis was carried out like this. The number of nucleated cells in each sample was estimated from the amplification of reference gene primers within the assay. To quantify the absolute abundance of each unique TCRbeta CDR3 rearrangement, sequence reads were collapsed and filtered. For each sample, productive Simpson clonality was calculated by taking the square root of Simpson's diversity index across productive rearrangements. TCRdb limited this immuneACCESS table to in-frame rearrangements with V and J called. A share of clones is missing; checked studies link under half to unresolved V genes, and the rest is unexplained. D and trimming come from the DNA, and the V and J calls and clone size come from that table. The sample table records some 380,000 clones; over 75% of these occur just once. Jointly, the top ten make up approximately 1.2% of the sample.

Participants in the prospective study were enrolled through a virtual design, were aged about 18 to 100 years, and lived in 20 to 30 United States geographic areas. Cohort assignment in the prospective study relied on participant-reported clinical history from a screening survey and a study questionnaire. Recovered participants in ImmuneRACE Cohort 3 were defined by two consecutive negative NP/OP PCR tests, clearance by a healthcare professional, or resolution of symptoms. In the prospective study, whole blood, serum and a nasopharyngeal or oropharyngeal swab were collected from each participant by mobile phlebotomists. Additional blood draws and questionnaires over an approximately 2-month period could optionally be provided by prospective study participants. Prospective study blood samples were shipped either frozen or at room temperature before DNA extraction. This clone was counted only a few times. Its antigen remains undetermined. Within one base of it there is no much larger clone, and no base qualities were kept.

V is pruned by 2 bases and J by 6 bases, leaving 3 bases of the junction without a gene match. There are 14 amino acids in the CDR3, from cysteine to phenylalanine inclusive. Solely the CDR3 DNA is kept, with 42 bases framed from the first base. The germline V gene specifies SGHRS as CDR1 and YFSETQ as CDR2. Sequencing was done on a sample of PBMCs or T cells enriched from blood (not recorded which). This TCR was sampled from a man aged 30 to 45 who had recovered from COVID-19. The chain was built from TRBV5-1 and TRBJ2-2; the central 8 bases match TRBD1. The CDR3 region has the sequence CASSLQGEAGELFF. The DNA reads as follows: TGCGCCAGCAGCTTACAGGGGGAGGCCGGGGAGCTGTTTTTT.